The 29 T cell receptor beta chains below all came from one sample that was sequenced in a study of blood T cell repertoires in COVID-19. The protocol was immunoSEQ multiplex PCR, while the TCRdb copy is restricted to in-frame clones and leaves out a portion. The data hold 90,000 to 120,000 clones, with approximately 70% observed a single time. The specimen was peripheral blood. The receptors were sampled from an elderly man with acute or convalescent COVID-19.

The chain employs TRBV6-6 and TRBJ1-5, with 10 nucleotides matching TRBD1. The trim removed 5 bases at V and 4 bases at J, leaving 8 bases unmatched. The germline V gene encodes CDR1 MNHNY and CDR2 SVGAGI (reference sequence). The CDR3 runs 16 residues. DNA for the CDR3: TGTGCCAGCAGTCTCCCGGGACAGGGGATTAATCAGCCCCAGCATTTT. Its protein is CASSLPGQGINQPQHF.

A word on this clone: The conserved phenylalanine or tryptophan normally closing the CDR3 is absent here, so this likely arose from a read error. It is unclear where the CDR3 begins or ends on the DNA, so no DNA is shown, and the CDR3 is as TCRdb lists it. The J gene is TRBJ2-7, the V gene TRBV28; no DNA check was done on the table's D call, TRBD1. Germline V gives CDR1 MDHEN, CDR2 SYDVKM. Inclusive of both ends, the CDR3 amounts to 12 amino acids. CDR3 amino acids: CASSSVDRSGAI.

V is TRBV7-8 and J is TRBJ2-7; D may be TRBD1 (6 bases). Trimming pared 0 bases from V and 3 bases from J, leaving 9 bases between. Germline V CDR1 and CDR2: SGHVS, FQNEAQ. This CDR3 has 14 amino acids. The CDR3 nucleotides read TGTGCCAGCAGCTTAGCGGGGGCCGGCTACGAGCAGTACTTC. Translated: CASSLAGAGYEQYF.

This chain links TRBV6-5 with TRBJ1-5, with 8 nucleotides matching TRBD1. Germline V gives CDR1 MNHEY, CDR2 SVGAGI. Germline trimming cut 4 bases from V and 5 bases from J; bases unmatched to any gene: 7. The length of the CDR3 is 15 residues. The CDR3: CASSSTGVFDQPQHF. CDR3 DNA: TGTGCCAGCAGTTCGACAGGGGTTTTTGATCAGCCCCAGCATTTT.

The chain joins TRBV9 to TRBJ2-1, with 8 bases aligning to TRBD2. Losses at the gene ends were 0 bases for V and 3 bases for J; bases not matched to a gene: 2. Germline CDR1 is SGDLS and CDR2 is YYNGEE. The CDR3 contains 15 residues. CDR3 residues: CASSVALADYNEQFF. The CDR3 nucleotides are TGTGCCAGCAGCGTAGCACTAGCGGACTACAATGAGCAGTTCTTC. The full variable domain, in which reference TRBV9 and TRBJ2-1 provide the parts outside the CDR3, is DSGVTQTPKHLITATGQRVTLRCSPRSGDLSVYWYQQSLDQGLQFLIQYYNGEERAKGNILERFSAQQFPDLHSELNLSSLELGDSALYFCASSVALADYNEQFFGPGTRLTVL.

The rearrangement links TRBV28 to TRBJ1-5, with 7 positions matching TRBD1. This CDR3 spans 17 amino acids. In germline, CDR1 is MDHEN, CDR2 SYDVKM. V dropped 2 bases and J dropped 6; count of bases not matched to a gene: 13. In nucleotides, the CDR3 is TGTGCCAGCAGTTTAGGCGATGAAGACAGGGACGGTCAGCCCCAGCATTTT. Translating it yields CASSLGDEDRDGQPQHF.

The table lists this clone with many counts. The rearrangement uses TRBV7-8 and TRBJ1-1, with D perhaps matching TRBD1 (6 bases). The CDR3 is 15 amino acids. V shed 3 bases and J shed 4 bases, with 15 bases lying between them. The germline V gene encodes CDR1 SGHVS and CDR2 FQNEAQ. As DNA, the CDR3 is TGTGCCAGCAGCTTTGGTCCAGGGGAAGGCACTGAAGCTTTCTTT. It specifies CASSFGPGEGTEAFF.

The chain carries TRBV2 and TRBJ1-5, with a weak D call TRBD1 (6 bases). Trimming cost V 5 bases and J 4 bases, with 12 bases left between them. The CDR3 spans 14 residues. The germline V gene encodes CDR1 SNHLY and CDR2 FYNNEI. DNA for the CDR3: TGTGCCAGCAGTATACAGGGCTATAATCAGCCCCAGCATTTT. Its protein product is CASSIQGYNQPQHF.

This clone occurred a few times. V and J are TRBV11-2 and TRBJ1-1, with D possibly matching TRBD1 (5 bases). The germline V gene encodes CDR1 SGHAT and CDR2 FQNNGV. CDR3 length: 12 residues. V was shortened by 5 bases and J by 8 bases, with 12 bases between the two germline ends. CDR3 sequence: CASSISGLEAFF. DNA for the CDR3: TGTGCCAGCAGCATATCAGGGTTGGAAGCTTTCTTT.

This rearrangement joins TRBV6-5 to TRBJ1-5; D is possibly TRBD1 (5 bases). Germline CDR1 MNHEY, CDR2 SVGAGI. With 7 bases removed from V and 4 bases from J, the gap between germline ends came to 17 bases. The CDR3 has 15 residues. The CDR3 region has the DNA TGTGCCAGCAAAGATGATCGGCGGGGGAATCAGCCCCAGCATTTT. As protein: CASKDDRRGNQPQHF.

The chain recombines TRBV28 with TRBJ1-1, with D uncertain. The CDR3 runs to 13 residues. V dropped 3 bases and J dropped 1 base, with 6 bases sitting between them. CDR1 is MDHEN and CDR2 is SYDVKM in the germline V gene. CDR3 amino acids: CASSFRGNTEAFF. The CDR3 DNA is TGTGCCAGCAGTTTCCGGGGGAACACTGAAGCTTTCTTT.

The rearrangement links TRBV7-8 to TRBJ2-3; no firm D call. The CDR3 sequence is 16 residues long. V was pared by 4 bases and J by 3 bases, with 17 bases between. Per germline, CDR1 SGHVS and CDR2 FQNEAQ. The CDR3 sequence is CASSYGDGYGTDTQYF. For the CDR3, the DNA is TGTGCCAGCAGCTATGGTGATGGGTACGGGACAGATACGCAGTATTTT.

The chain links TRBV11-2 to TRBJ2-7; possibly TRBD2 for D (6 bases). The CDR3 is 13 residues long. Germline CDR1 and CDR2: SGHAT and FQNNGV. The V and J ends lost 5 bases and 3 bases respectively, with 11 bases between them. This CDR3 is CASSPLGGYEQYF. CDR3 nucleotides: TGTGCCAGCAGCCCCCTCGGGGGCTACGAGCAGTACTTC.

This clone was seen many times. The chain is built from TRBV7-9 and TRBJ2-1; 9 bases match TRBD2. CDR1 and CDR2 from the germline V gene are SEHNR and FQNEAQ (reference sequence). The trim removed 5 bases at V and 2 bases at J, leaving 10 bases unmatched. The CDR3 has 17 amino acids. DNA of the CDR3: TGTGCCAGCAGCCCTTTTAGCGGGAGTGGAACCTACAATGAGCAGTTCTTC. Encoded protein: CASSPFSGSGTYNEQFF.

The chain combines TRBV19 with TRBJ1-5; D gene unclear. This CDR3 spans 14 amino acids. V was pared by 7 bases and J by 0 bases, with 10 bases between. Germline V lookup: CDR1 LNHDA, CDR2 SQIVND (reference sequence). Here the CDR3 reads CASTPGHSNQPQHF. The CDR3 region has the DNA TGTGCCAGTACCCCGGGTCATAGCAATCAGCCCCAGCATTTT.

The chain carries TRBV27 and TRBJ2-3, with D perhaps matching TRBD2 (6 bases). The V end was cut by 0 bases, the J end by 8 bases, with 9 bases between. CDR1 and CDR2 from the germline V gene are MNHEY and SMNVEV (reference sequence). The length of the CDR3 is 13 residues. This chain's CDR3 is CASSLSTRGTQYF. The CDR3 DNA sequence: TGTGCCAGCAGTTTATCGACGCGGGGTACGCAGTATTTT.

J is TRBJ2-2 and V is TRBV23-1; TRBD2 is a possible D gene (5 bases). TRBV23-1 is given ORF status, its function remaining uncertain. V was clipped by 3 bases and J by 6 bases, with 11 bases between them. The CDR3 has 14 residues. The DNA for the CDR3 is TGCGCCAGCAGTCACTTAGGGAGTCCCGGGGAGCTGTTTTTT. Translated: CASSHLGSPGELFF.

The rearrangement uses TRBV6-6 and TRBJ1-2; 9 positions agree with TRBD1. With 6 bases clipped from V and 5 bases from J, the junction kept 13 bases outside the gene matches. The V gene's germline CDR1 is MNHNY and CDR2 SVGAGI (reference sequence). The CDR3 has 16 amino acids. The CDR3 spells CASSPSQGQGDYGYTF. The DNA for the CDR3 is TGTGCCAGCAGCCCCTCCCAGGGACAGGGTGATTATGGCTACACCTTC.

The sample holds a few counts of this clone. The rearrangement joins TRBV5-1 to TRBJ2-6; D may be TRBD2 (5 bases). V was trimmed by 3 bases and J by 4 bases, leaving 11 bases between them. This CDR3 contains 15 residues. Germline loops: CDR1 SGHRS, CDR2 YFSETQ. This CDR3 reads CASSSPGGGANVLTF. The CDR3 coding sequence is TGCGCCAGCAGCTCCCCGGGCGGGGGGGCCAACGTCCTGACTTTC.

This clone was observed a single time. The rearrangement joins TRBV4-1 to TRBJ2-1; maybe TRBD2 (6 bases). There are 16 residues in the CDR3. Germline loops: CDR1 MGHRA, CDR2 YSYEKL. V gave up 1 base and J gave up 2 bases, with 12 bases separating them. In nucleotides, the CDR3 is TGCGCCAGCAGCCAAGTCAGGAGGGCCCCCTACAATGAGCAGTTCTTC. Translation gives CASSQVRRAPYNEQFF.

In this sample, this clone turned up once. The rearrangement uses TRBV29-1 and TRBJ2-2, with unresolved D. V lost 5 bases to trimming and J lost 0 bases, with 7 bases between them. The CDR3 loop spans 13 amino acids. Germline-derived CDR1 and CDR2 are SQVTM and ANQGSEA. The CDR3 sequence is CSVKRPNTGELFF. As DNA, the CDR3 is TGCAGCGTTAAGCGACCGAACACCGGGGAGCTGTTTTTT.

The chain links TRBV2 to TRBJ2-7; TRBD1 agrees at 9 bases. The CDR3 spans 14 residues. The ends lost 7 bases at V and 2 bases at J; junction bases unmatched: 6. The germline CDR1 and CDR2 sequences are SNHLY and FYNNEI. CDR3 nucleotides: TGTGCCAGCAAAACAGGGGGCTTGGCCTACGAGCAGTACTTC. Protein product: CASKTGGLAYEQYF.

This CDR3 reads CATSIGRGQNTDTQYF. In DNA form, the CDR3 reads TGTGCCACCAGTATAGGCAGGGGGCAGAACACAGATACGCAGTATTTT. The chain has TRBV24-1 and TRBJ2-3; 8 positions match TRBD1. The CDR3 extends over 16 amino acids. The junction had 9 bases not matched to a gene; V was cut back by 6 bases and J by 2 bases. CDR1 and CDR2 from the germline V gene are KGHDR and SFDVKD.

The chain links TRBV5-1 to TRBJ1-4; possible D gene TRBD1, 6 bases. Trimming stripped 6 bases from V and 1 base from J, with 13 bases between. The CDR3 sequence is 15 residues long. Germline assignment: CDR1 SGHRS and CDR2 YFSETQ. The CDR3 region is CASTLGGRTNEKLFF. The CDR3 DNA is TGCGCCAGCACGTTAGGGGGTCGAACTAATGAAAAACTGTTTTTT.

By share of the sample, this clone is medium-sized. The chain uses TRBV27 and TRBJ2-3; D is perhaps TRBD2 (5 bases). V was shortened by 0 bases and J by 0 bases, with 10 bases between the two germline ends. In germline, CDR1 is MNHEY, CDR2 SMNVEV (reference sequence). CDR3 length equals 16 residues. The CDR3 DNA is TGTGCCAGCAGTTTATCCAGCGGAGAAAGCACAGATACGCAGTATTTT. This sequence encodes CASSLSSGESTDTQYF.

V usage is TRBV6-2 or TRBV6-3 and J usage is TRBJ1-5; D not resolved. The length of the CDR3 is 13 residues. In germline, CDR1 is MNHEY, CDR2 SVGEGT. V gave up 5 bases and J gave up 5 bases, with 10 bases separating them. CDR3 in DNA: TGTGCCAGCAGTCTCCACTCGGATCAGCCCCAGCATTTT. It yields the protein CASSLHSDQPQHF.

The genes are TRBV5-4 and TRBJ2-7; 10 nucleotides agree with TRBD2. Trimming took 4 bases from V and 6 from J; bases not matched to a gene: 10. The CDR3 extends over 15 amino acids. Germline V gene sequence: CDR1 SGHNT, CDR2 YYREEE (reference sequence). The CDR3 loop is CASSRTLAGEVEQYF. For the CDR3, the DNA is TGTGCCAGCAGCCGAACCCTAGCGGGAGAAGTCGAGCAGTACTTC.

CDR3 sequence reads: CAISEVAGSYTF. CDR3 DNA: TGTGCCATCAGTGAGGTGGCAGGATCCTACACCTTC. The gene calls are TRBV10-3 and TRBJ1-2; D gene ambiguous. Germline CDR1 and CDR2: ENHRY and SYGVKD. CDR3 length: 12 residues. The germline V and J ends were trimmed by 2 bases and 10 bases, with 11 bases remaining between them.

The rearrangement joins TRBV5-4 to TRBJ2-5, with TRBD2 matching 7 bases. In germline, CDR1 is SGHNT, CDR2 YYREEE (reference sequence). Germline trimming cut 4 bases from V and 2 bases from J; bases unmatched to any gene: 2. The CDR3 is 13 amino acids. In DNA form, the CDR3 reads TGTGCCAGCAGCCGGGACTATCAAGAGACCCAGTACTTC. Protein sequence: CASSRDYQETQYF. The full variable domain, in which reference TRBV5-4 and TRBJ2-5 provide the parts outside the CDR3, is ETGVTQSPTHLIKTRGQQVTLRCSSQSGHNTVSWYQQALGQGPQFIFQYYREEENGRGNFPPRFSGLQFPNYSSELNVNALELDDSALYLCASSRDYQETQYFGPGTRLLVL.